Shown below are 22 T cell receptor beta chains from a single sample sequenced in a study of immune evolution from preneoplasia to lung adenocarcinoma. Clones were read by immunoSEQ multiplex PCR, and TCRdb kept only the in-frame ones, dropping some. This sample has about 3,400 clones, with about three quarters found just once. Sequencing was carried out using FFPE atypical adenomatous hyperplasia tissue from the lung. Subset meaning: atypical adenomatous hyperplasia (AAH), lung preneoplasia. The receptors were sampled from a person aged 65 to 79 with lung adenocarcinoma.

A remark on this clone: One end of the junction is discordant with germline, which a read error may explain. The chain combines TRBV7-7 with TRBJ2-7, with D perhaps given as TRBD1 or TRBD2 (5 bases each). The CDR3 is made up of 14 amino acids. Looked up from germline, CDR1 is SSHAT and CDR2 is FNYEAQ (reference sequence). The CDR3 sequence: CASSPGPVSYEQYF. The CDR3 DNA sequence: TGTGCTAGCAGCCCGGGACCCGTGTCCTACGAGCAGTACTTC.

The chain joins TRBV5-1 to TRBJ2-2; possible D gene TRBD1, 5 bases. V was shortened by 4 bases and J by 6 bases, with 13 bases between the two germline ends. Per germline, CDR1 SGHRS and CDR2 YFSETQ. CDR3 length: 14 amino acids. CDR3 sequence reads: CASSRGQTPGELFF. The CDR3 region has the DNA TGCGCCAGCAGCCGAGGACAAACTCCCGGGGAGCTGTTTTTT.

This clone showed up just once. This chain connects TRBV4-1 to TRBJ1-1, with no clear D. V lost 0 bases and J 0 bases, leaving 14 bases between the germline ends. Germline V gene sequence: CDR1 MGHRA, CDR2 YSYEKL. This CDR3 is 17 amino acids long. CDR3 protein: CASSQDFSNSMNTEAFF. CDR3 in DNA: TGCGCCAGCAGCCAAGATTTTTCTAATTCCATGAACACTGAAGCTTTCTTT.

The chain combines TRBV4-1 with TRBJ1-5; D unresolved. Trimming removed 0 bases from V and 3 bases from J, with 9 bases in between. This CDR3 is built from 15 residues. The germline CDR1 and CDR2 sequences are MGHRA and YSYEKL. CDR3 in DNA: TGCGCCAGCAGCCAAGACTCAAGCTACAATCAGCCCCAGCATTTT. This sequence encodes CASSQDSSYNQPQHF.

This rearrangement joins TRBV27 to TRBJ1-2; the D is unclear. The CDR3 runs to 15 residues. V dropped 7 bases and J dropped 4 bases, with 19 bases sitting between them. Germline V gives CDR1 MNHEY, CDR2 SMNVEV (reference sequence). The CDR3: CASTLDLKIGYGYTF. CDR3 sequence (DNA): TGTGCCAGCACCCTAGATCTAAAGATTGGCTATGGCTACACCTTC.

This chain uses TRBV2 with TRBJ2-2; maybe TRBD1 (5 bases). The CDR3 has 14 amino acids. Between the trimmed V and J ends, which lost 6 bases and 3 bases, there was a span of 11 bases. From germline, CDR1 is SNHLY and CDR2 FYNNEI. CDR3: CASRWGRDTGELFF. The DNA of the CDR3 is TGTGCCAGCAGATGGGGCAGGGACACCGGGGAGCTGTTTTTT.

This chain links TRBV27 with TRBJ1-2; D might be TRBD1 (6 bases). The CDR3 is 13 amino acids. V gave up 6 bases and J gave up 6 bases, with 14 bases separating them. Per the germline V gene, CDR1 is MNHEY and CDR2 is SMNVEV (reference sequence). This chain's CDR3 is CASRLTGNDGYTF. For the CDR3, the DNA is TGTGCCAGCAGGCTTACAGGGAATGATGGCTACACCTTC.

The V call is TRBV4-1, the J call TRBJ1-5, with D hard to call. Germline CDR1 is MGHRA and CDR2 is YSYEKL. CDR3 length: 15 residues. With 2 bases removed from V and 0 bases from J, the gap between germline ends came to 8 bases. The CDR3 reads CASSQSIGSNQPQHF. DNA of the CDR3: TGCGCCAGCAGCCAATCCATTGGTAGCAATCAGCCCCAGCATTTT.

The chain uses TRBV7-9 and TRBJ2-7, with TRBD1 matching 8 bases. V dropped 5 bases and J dropped 3; count of bases not matched to a gene: 6. The CDR3 contains 14 residues. The germline V gene has CDR1 SEHNR and CDR2 FQNEAQ (reference sequence). Written as DNA, the CDR3 is TGTGCCAGCAGCCACCGGGACAGGAACTACGAGCAGTACTTC. Amino acid sequence: CASSHRDRNYEQYF. Full variable domain (missing parts from reference TRBV7-9 and TRBJ2-7): DTGVSQNPRHKITKRGQNVTFRCDPISEHNRLYWYRQTLGQGPEFLTYFQNEAQLEKSRLLSDRFSAERPKGSFSTLEIQRTEQGDSAMYLCASSHRDRNYEQYFGPGTRLTVT.

The chain links TRBV10-3 to TRBJ1-1; 12 positions match TRBD1. The CDR3 has 15 amino acids. V was clipped by 7 bases and J by 5 bases; unmatched bases: 8. Germline CDR1 and CDR2: ENHRY and SYGVKD. This chain's CDR3 is CAIKGTGGAGTEAFF. CDR3 in DNA: TGTGCCATCAAAGGGACAGGGGGCGCGGGAACTGAAGCTTTCTTT.

V and J are TRBV28 and TRBJ1-5; D is ambiguous. V lost 7 bases, J lost 0 bases, and 10 bases lay in between. CDR1 is MDHEN, CDR2 SYDVKM, per germline. There are 14 residues in the CDR3. The CDR3 sequence is CASNGGNSNQPQHF. For the CDR3, the DNA is TGTGCCAGCAACGGCGGTAATAGCAATCAGCCCCAGCATTTT.

A remark on this clone: Because the CDR3's place on the DNA is in doubt, the DNA is left out and the CDR3 is given as listed by TCRdb. V usage is TRBV21-1 and J usage is TRBJ2-7; the D call TRBD1 from the table was never checked on the DNA. TRBV21-1 is labeled a pseudogene. From its first to its last residue, the CDR3 has 17 amino acids. The chain's CDR3 is CASSKAVAGYICYEQYF.

The CDR3 nucleotides are TGTGCCAGCAGCTTAGCGTTCAGAAACCCCTTGCGGGGTGAAGCTTTCTTT. It specifies CASSLAFRNPLRGEAFF. The chain recombines TRBV7-8 with TRBJ1-1; D call uncertain. CDR1 is SGHVS and CDR2 is FQNEAQ in the germline V gene. The V and J ends lost 0 bases and 7 bases respectively, with 21 bases between them. The CDR3 consists of 17 residues.

The chain employs TRBV11-2 and TRBJ2-1; 9 bases fit TRBD2. V trimming: 5 bases; J trimming: 7 bases; junction bases outside the gene matches: 3. This CDR3 has 13 residues. Germline V lookup: CDR1 SGHAT, CDR2 FQNNGV. The CDR3 protein is CASSLGLANEQFF. The DNA of the CDR3 is TGTGCCAGCAGCCTGGGACTAGCAAATGAGCAGTTCTTC.

The chain links TRBV7-9 to TRBJ2-7, with D possibly TRBD1 on 5 matching bases. This CDR3 comprises 13 residues. V lost 1 base, J lost 5 bases, and 9 bases lay in between. Germline CDR1 and CDR2: SEHNR and FQNEAQ (reference sequence). The CDR3 DNA sequence: TGTGCCAGCAGCTTAGAAGTAGGGGACGAGCAGTACTTC. Translation gives CASSLEVGDEQYF.

The V call is TRBV7-2, the J call TRBJ2-2; D unresolved. Germline assignment: CDR1 SGHTA and CDR2 FQGNSA. V was cut by 5 bases and J by 6 bases, with 10 bases left in between. The CDR3 runs to 13 residues. CDR3 region: CASSPLIAGELFF. CDR3 nucleotides: TGTGCCAGCAGCCCCTTAATTGCCGGGGAGCTGTTTTTT.

The chain joins TRBV2 to TRBJ1-2; 8 nucleotides match TRBD1. The CDR3 runs 16 residues. Unmatched junction bases numbered 14, after V lost 5 bases and J lost 6 bases. Looked up from germline, CDR1 is SNHLY and CDR2 is FYNNEI. The DNA for the CDR3 is TGTGCCAGCAGTCCCAACAGTCCGGGACAGGTTCATGGCTACACCTTC. Protein: CASSPNSPGQVHGYTF.

The chain carries TRBV5-1 and TRBJ2-4, with a possible D match to TRBD1 (7 bases). There are 16 residues in the CDR3. V was shortened by 2 bases and J by 4 bases, with 16 bases between the two germline ends. CDR1 is SGHRS, CDR2 YFSETQ, per germline. The CDR3 loop is CASSLGGAGGKNIQYF. The CDR3 coding sequence is TGCGCCAGCAGCTTAGGTGGGGCAGGGGGGAAAAACATTCAGTACTTC.

A single count supports this clone. This chain joins TRBV19 and TRBJ1-6; 10 bases fit TRBD1. The CDR3 has 15 residues. J was trimmed by 7 bases and V by 6 bases; bases with no gene match: 6. Germline CDR1 and CDR2: LNHDA and SQIVND (reference sequence). DNA of the CDR3: TGTGCCAGTAGATCCCGGGACAGGGGAAATTCACCCCTCCACTTT. Translation: CASRSRDRGNSPLHF.

This chain connects TRBV27 to TRBJ2-7; D not resolved. The germline V gene encodes CDR1 MNHEY and CDR2 SMNVEV (reference sequence). Deletions cut 6 bases from V and 5 bases from J, with 23 bases between. This CDR3 spans 16 amino acids. The CDR3 nucleotides are TGTGCCAGCAGCCCGAGCCCAAGGGCGACACCTCACGAGCAGTACTTC. As protein: CASSPSPRATPHEQYF.

The rearrangement links TRBV7-2 to TRBJ1-2, with 11 positions matching TRBD1. CDR1 is SGHTA and CDR2 is FQGNSA in the germline V gene. V was clipped by 0 bases and J by 6 bases; unmatched bases: 3. The CDR3 is made up of 15 amino acids. The CDR3 protein is CASSLALGQGDGYTF. The CDR3 DNA reads as TGTGCCAGCAGCTTAGCTTTGGGACAGGGGGATGGCTACACCTTC.

By its share, this clone is large. The rearrangement joins TRBV30 to TRBJ2-7; D unresolved. The length of the CDR3 is 11 residues. Germline V gene sequence: CDR1 GTSNPN, CDR2 SVGIG (reference sequence). V was cut by 1 base and J by 9 bases, with 10 bases left in between. The CDR3 loop reads CAWSELRVQYF. CDR3 nucleotides: TGTGCCTGGAGTGAACTACGCGTGCAGTACTTC.